The 17 T cell receptor beta chains reported below all come from one sample, sequenced in a study of blood T cells in healthy people across ages. Primed by a sample-barcoded 5' primer and a J-beta primer mix, a second PCR proceeded for about 7 to 11 cycles. In TCRdb, the 5' RACE reads were re-called with MiXCR into one record per CDR3 protein. The table lists hundreds of thousands of distinct CDR3 sequences, approximately 50% of them singletons. Sequencing used blood. These receptors were obtained from a woman between 55 and 75 years old in good health.

This clonotype was detected ten times or more. This chain joins TRBV20-1 and TRBJ2-1; tentatively, D is TRBD2 (5 bases). With 2 bases removed from V and 7 bases from J, the gap between germline ends came to 15 bases. The germline V gene encodes CDR1 DFQATT and CDR2 SNEGSKA (reference sequence). CDR3 length: 14 amino acids. The CDR3 protein is CSARSGFGSNEQFF. The CDR3 nucleotides read TGCAGTGCTAGATCGGGATTCGGCAGTAATGAGCAGTTCTTC.

The V and J genes are TRBV2 and TRBJ2-3; a weak D match, TRBD2 (5 bases). The CDR3 is made up of 14 amino acids. Trimming removed 4 bases at V and 6 bases at J, with 14 bases between. CDR1 SNHLY and CDR2 FYNNEI come from the germline V gene. DNA of the CDR3: TGTGCCAGCAGTGCCCTAGCCACCGGGGATACGCAGTATTTT. Translation gives CASSALATGDTQYF.

V and J are TRBV5-1 and TRBJ2-1; 9 bases fit TRBD1. Per germline, CDR1 SGHRS and CDR2 YFSETQ. The junction had 7 bases not matched to a gene; V was cut back by 4 bases and J by 5 bases. The CDR3 sequence is 15 residues long. The CDR3 is CASSPRGTGNNEQFF. CDR3 sequence (DNA): TGCGCCAGCAGCCCGAGGGGGACAGGGAACAATGAGCAGTTCTTC.

J is TRBJ2-7 and V is TRBV6-2 or TRBV6-3; 7 bases are shared with TRBD1. Germline CDR1 MNHEY, CDR2 SVGEGT. V shed 6 bases, J shed 0 bases, and the junction held 8 bases outside the gene matches. There are 15 residues in the CDR3. For the CDR3, the DNA is TGTGCCAGCAGCCAACAGGGGAAGAACTCCTACGAGCAGTACTTC. This translates into CASSQQGKNSYEQYF.

V usage is TRBV25-1 and J usage is TRBJ1-2; weak D call: TRBD1 (5 bases). The length of the CDR3 is 15 residues. Germline assignment: CDR1 MGHDK and CDR2 SYGVNS. Trimming removed 4 bases at V and 2 bases at J, with 14 bases between. CDR3 in DNA: TGTGCCAGCAGTGCCCAAGGGGAGCCCAACTATGGCTACACCTTC. Translation: CASSAQGEPNYGYTF.

This chain connects TRBV2 to TRBJ2-1; 10 bases match TRBD1. With 10 bases clipped from V and 9 bases from J, the junction kept 9 bases outside the gene matches. Germline CDR1 is SNHLY and CDR2 is FYNNEI. This CDR3 comprises 13 residues. DNA for the CDR3: TGTGCCATCGCCGGGACAGGGGATGGTGAGCAGTTCTTC. This sequence encodes CAIAGTGDGEQFF.

The V and J genes are TRBV6-2 or TRBV6-3 and TRBJ2-1, with D possibly matching TRBD1 (5 bases). Germline V gene lookup returns CDR1 MNHEY and CDR2 SVGEGT. This CDR3 region has 19 residues. Trimming shortened V by 5 bases and J by 6 bases, and 29 bases separated the two germline ends. The CDR3 protein is CASSPAPRHLGANSNEQFF. As DNA, the CDR3 is TGTGCCAGCAGTCCCGCACCCAGACACCTAGGGGCAAACTCCAATGAGCAGTTCTTC.

The chain is built from TRBV7-9 and TRBJ2-3; D remains unclear. The V end was cut by 4 bases, the J end by 0 bases, with 14 bases between. The CDR3 is 16 amino acids. Germline V CDR1 and CDR2: SEHNR, FQNEAQ (reference sequence). The CDR3 DNA is TGTGCCAGCAGCTCTACCCCGGGTCTTAGCACAGATACGCAGTATTTT. Its protein product is CASSSTPGLSTDTQYF.

V and J are TRBV12-3 or TRBV12-4 and TRBJ2-3; D may match TRBD1 or TRBD2 (5 bases each). The CDR3 has 15 amino acids. Trimming pared 7 bases from V and 1 base from J, leaving 15 bases between. The CDR3 bases are TGTGCCAGCACCCTCCGGGGCGCGGGCACAGATACGCAGTATTTT. Encoded protein: CASTLRGAGTDTQYF.

This chain links TRBV6-5 with TRBJ2-3, with 9 bases lining up with TRBD2. V shed 2 bases and J 3 bases; nucleotides not matched to a gene: 12. Germline V gives CDR1 MNHEY, CDR2 SVGAGI. CDR3 length: 18 residues. The CDR3 nucleotides read TGTGCCAGCAGTTACAGTAACGTGCCTAGCGGGGAAACAGATACGCAGTATTTT. Translating it yields CASSYSNVPSGETDTQYF.

This clonotype has a handful of counts. The chain couples TRBV11-2 to TRBJ2-3, with 9 nucleotides matching TRBD2. J gave up 4 bases and V 5 bases, and 10 bases lay outside the gene matches. The CDR3 runs 16 residues. Germline V gene sequence: CDR1 SGHAT, CDR2 FQNNGV. CDR3 in amino acids: CASSPHSGSAADTQYF. The CDR3 region has the DNA TGTGCCAGCAGCCCTCATAGCGGGAGCGCCGCAGATACGCAGTATTTT.

This clonotype came up a few times. The chain is built from TRBV28 and TRBJ1-2; D not certain. The V gene lost 2 bases and the J gene lost 6 bases, with 4 bases spanning the gap. Per the germline V gene, CDR1 is MDHEN and CDR2 is SYDVKM. The CDR3 contains 11 residues. The CDR3 sequence: CASSLRHGYTF. The CDR3 DNA reads TGTGCCAGCAGTTTACGGCATGGCTACACCTTC.

The V gene is TRBV20-1, the J gene TRBJ2-5; 7 nucleotides align to TRBD2. With V trimmed by 2 bases and J by 0 bases, 6 bases remained unmatched. The CDR3 contains 15 residues. Germline values: CDR1 DFQATT, CDR2 SNEGSKA (reference sequence). DNA of the CDR3: TGCAGTGCTAGAAAGGCAAGCGGGGACCAAGAGACCCAGTACTTC. Translation gives CSARKASGDQETQYF.

This clonotype was seen a handful of times. The V call is TRBV2, the J call TRBJ2-7, with 8 bases aligning to TRBD1. J was trimmed by 7 bases and V by 5 bases; bases with no gene match: 10. CDR3 length equals 14 residues. The germline V gene has CDR1 SNHLY and CDR2 FYNNEI. CDR3 loop: CASSTLRQGNEQYF. CDR3 nucleotides: TGTGCCAGCAGTACCTTAAGACAGGGGAATGAGCAGTACTTC.

Concerning this clonotype itself: One end of the junction is discordant with germline, which a read error may explain. This sequence joins TRBV29-1 and TRBJ2-4; TRBD2 aligns across 7 bases. Germline values: CDR1 SQVTM, CDR2 ANQGSEA. The CDR3 covers 15 residues. The CDR3 here is CSVDSGASGENLQYF. The CDR3 region has the DNA TGCAGCGTTGACTCCGGGGCTAGCGGAGAAAACCTTCAGTACTTC.

This clonotype was detected a few times. J is TRBJ2-5 and V is TRBV27; a possible D gene is TRBD2 (5 bases). Germline V lookup: CDR1 MNHEY, CDR2 SMNVEV (reference sequence). V gave up 1 base and J gave up 4 bases, with 10 bases separating them. This CDR3 contains 14 residues. In DNA form, the CDR3 reads TGTGCCAGCAGTTTATGGAGCGGCGGAGAGACCCAGTACTTC. Its protein is CASSLWSGGETQYF.

The V and J genes are TRBV4-3 and TRBJ2-4; D unclear. The assigned J gene may be wrong: the sequence end matches TRBJ2-7 better. The CDR3 is 15 amino acids. The germline CDR1 and CDR2 sequences are LGHNA and YSLEER. DNA for the CDR3: TGCGCCAGCAGCCAAGATCGTAAGGATACCTACGAGCAGTACTTC. It yields the protein CASSQDRKDTYEQYF.